This T cell receptor beta chain is from a study of cytomegalovirus exposure and HLA in healthy donors. The PCR used 60 Vbeta and 13 Jbeta primers. Data came from immunoSEQ multiplex PCR; TCRdb stores just in-frame clones and leaves some out. This table has 180,000 or so clones, around three quarters appearing once. This clone was seen once. Germline lookup yields CDR1 MNHEY and CDR2 SVGAGI. This CDR3 comprises 12 residues. Deletions cut 7 bases from V and 6 bases from J, with 12 bases between. This chain joins TRBV6-5 and TRBJ1-2; D is possibly TRBD1 (5 bases). What was sequenced was PBMCs. This receptor was taken from a woman in her forties or fifties in good health and CMV-seronegative. CDR3 in DNA: TGTGCCAGCACCACGGCAGGGAATGGCTACACCTTC. It codes for CASTTAGNGYTF.